Each of the 19 T cell receptor beta chains below was sequenced from the same sample in a study of blood T cell repertoires in COVID-19. Here immunoSEQ multiplex PCR was the method, and the copy in TCRdb shows in-frame clones only, minus some. The sample has 49,000 or so clones, over 75% seen once. The sequenced material came from peripheral blood. These TCRs come from a man aged 50-60 years with active COVID-19.

V gene TRBV28 combines with J gene TRBJ2-5; D is possibly TRBD1 (6 bases). V was clipped by 7 bases and J by 3 bases, with 18 bases between them. CDR1 MDHEN and CDR2 SYDVKM come from the germline V gene. The length of the CDR3 is 15 residues. CDR3 residues: CASNGVGAGEETQYF. The CDR3 bases are TGTGCCAGCAATGGGGTTGGGGCAGGGGAAGAGACCCAGTACTTC. The whole variable domain, remainder taken from reference TRBV28 and TRBJ2-5, is DVKVTQSSRYLVKRTGEKVFLECVQDMDHENMFWYRQDPGLGLRLIYFSYDVKMKEKGDIPEGYSVSREKKERFSLILESASTNQTSMYLCASNGVGAGEETQYFGPGTRLLVL.

This chain links TRBV7-9 with TRBJ1-5; D gene unclear. V lost 3 bases to trimming and J lost 6 bases, with 6 bases between them. The CDR3 sequence is 12 residues long. The germline V gene has CDR1 SEHNR and CDR2 FQNEAQ (reference sequence). DNA for the CDR3: TGTGCCAGCAGCTTGGACTTTCAGCCCCAGCATTTT. The encoded protein is CASSLDFQPQHF.

The V and J genes are TRBV20-1 and TRBJ1-1, with D possibly matching TRBD1 (5 bases). The V gene's germline CDR1 is DFQATT and CDR2 SNEGSKA (reference sequence). V was clipped by 6 bases and J by 7 bases, with 9 bases between them. CDR3 length: 10 residues. The CDR3 DNA sequence: TGCAGTGCCGGACACCGTGAAGCTTTCTTT. Protein sequence: CSAGHREAFF.

The chain is built from TRBV6-6 and TRBJ2-3, with 12 bases that match TRBD2. The V gene's germline CDR1 is MNHNY and CDR2 SVGAGI (reference sequence). The J segment lost 2 bases and the V segment lost 5 bases, leaving 8 bases of the junction unmatched. The CDR3 covers 17 residues. In DNA form, the CDR3 reads TGTGCCAGCAGTCCACCCCTAGCGGGAGGGCCCACAGATACGCAGTATTTT. Translated, it gives CASSPPLAGGPTDTQYF.

CDR3 DNA sequence: TGTGCCAGCAGTTTATCCGATACCCTCCCGGGATTCTTT. It specifies CASSLSDTLPGFF. The chain carries TRBV27 and TRBJ1-1, with unresolved D. CDR1 is MNHEY, CDR2 SMNVEV, per germline (reference sequence). This CDR3 region has 13 residues. The V gene lost 0 bases and the J gene lost 14 bases, with 16 bases spanning the gap.

This chain uses TRBV11-2 with TRBJ2-1; TRBD1 aligns across 7 bases. The CDR3 contains 13 residues. Germline V lookup: CDR1 SGHAT, CDR2 FQNNGV. The trim removed 5 bases at V and 4 bases at J, leaving 2 bases unmatched. CDR3 bases: TGTGCCAGCAGCACGGGACAGTACAATGAGCAGTTCTTC. This gives the protein CASSTGQYNEQFF. The variable domain in full, completed from reference TRBV11-2 and TRBJ2-1, reads EAGVAQSPRYKIIEKRQSVAFWCNPISGHATLYWYQQILGQGPKLLIQFQNNGVVDDSQLPKDRFSAERLKGVDSTLKIQPAKLEDSAVYLCASSTGQYNEQFFGPGTRLTVL.

This clone was detected once. The chain is built from TRBV18 and TRBJ2-5; D is perhaps TRBD2 (6 bases). Germline lookup yields CDR1 KGHSH and CDR2 LQKENI. The CDR3 has 13 amino acids. Trimming cost V 6 bases and J 4 bases, with 12 bases left between them. The CDR3 loop reads CASSDYGGETQYF. CDR3 sequence (DNA): TGTGCCAGCTCCGACTACGGGGGAGAGACCCAGTACTTC.

The chain couples TRBV7-9 to TRBJ2-3; 8 bases are a match to TRBD1. Per the germline V gene, CDR1 is SEHNR and CDR2 is FQNEAQ (reference sequence). V lost 3 bases, J lost 2 bases, and 7 bases stayed unmatched. There are 16 residues in the CDR3. CDR3 coding DNA: TGTGCCAGCAGCTTTCGCAGGGGGCCGGCCACAGATACGCAGTATTTT. Translated: CASSFRRGPATDTQYF. The full variable domain, in which reference TRBV7-9 and TRBJ2-3 provide the parts outside the CDR3, is DTGVSQNPRHKITKRGQNVTFRCDPISEHNRLYWYRQTLGQGPEFLTYFQNEAQLEKSRLLSDRFSAERPKGSFSTLEIQRTEQGDSAMYLCASSFRRGPATDTQYFGPGTRLTVL.

This chain uses TRBV5-1 with TRBJ1-2; D is undetermined. V was trimmed by 4 bases and J by 4 bases, leaving 11 bases between them. CDR3 length: 13 residues. Germline V gene data show CDR1 as SGHRS and CDR2 as YFSETQ. CDR3 residues: CASSVGLSYGYTF. The CDR3, as DNA: TGCGCCAGCAGCGTAGGACTGTCCTATGGCTACACCTTC. The full variable domain, in which reference TRBV5-1 and TRBJ1-2 provide the parts outside the CDR3, is KAGVTQTPRYLIKTRGQQVTLSCSPISGHRSVSWYQQTPGQGLQFLFEYFSETQRNKGNFPGRFSGRQFSNSRSEMNVSTLELGDSALYLCASSVGLSYGYTFGSGTRLTVV.

The chain has TRBV19 and TRBJ2-5; D is possibly TRBD2 (6 bases). From germline, CDR1 is LNHDA and CDR2 SQIVND (reference sequence). The CDR3 totals 15 residues. Trimming removed 4 bases from V and 0 bases from J, with 12 bases in between. The CDR3 sequence: CASSNGGMYQETQYF. The CDR3 DNA reads as TGTGCCAGTAGTAATGGCGGGATGTACCAAGAGACCCAGTACTTC.

V and J are TRBV5-4 and TRBJ2-5; 7 bases match TRBD1. CDR1 is SGHNT and CDR2 is YYREEE in the germline V gene (reference sequence). The CDR3 contains 14 residues. J gave up 5 bases and V 3 bases, and 7 bases lay outside the gene matches. Here the CDR3 reads CASSSKTGSETQYF. CDR3 sequence (DNA): TGTGCCAGCAGCTCGAAGACAGGGTCGGAGACCCAGTACTTC.

The V call is TRBV7-2, the J call TRBJ2-2; no clear D. V lost 6 bases, J lost 7 bases, and 15 bases lay in between. CDR1 is SGHTA, CDR2 FQGNSA, per germline. This CDR3 has 14 amino acids. The CDR3 region has the DNA TGTGCCAGCAGGCCTCCGGTAGTGATCGGGGAGCTGTTTTTT. This encodes CASRPPVVIGELFF. The whole variable domain, filled in from reference TRBV7-2 and TRBJ2-2, reads GAGVSQSPSNKVTEKGKDVELRCDPISGHTALYWYRQSLGQGLEFLIYFQGNSAPDKSGLPSDRFSAERTGGSVSTLTIQRTQQEDSAVYLCASRPPVVIGELFFGEGSRLTVL.

The genes are TRBV9 and TRBJ2-7, with TRBD2 matching over 7 bases. The CDR3 sequence is 14 residues long. Germline V gene data show CDR1 as SGDLS and CDR2 as YYNGEE. The V and J ends lost 4 bases and 2 bases, in that order; junction bases with no gene match: 6. CDR3 DNA sequence: TGTGCCAGCAGCAACGGGAGGAGTGCCTACGAGCAGTACTTC. The encoded protein is CASSNGRSAYEQYF.

V and J are TRBV6-5 and TRBJ1-2; tentatively, D is TRBD1 (5 bases). With 9 bases removed from V and 8 bases from J, the gap between germline ends came to 13 bases. Germline CDR1 reads MNHEY; CDR2 reads SVGAGI. CDR3 size: 11 residues. Written as DNA, the CDR3 is TGTGCCAGTGACTCAGGGCGCGGCTACACCTTC. Protein product: CASDSGRGYTF.

This clone was picked up one time. The rearrangement joins TRBV5-5 to TRBJ2-2, with no clear D. Trimming left V 0 bases short and J 8 bases short, with 20 bases between. Looked up from germline, CDR1 is SGHKS and CDR2 is YYEKEE (reference sequence). The CDR3 length is 17 residues. CDR3 protein: CASSLGAQPPAPGELFF. The CDR3 DNA follows: TGTGCCAGCAGCTTGGGGGCCCAGCCTCCCGCACCGGGGGAGCTGTTTTTT.

The rearrangement uses TRBV18 and TRBJ2-1; 7 nucleotides line up with TRBD1. There are 15 residues in the CDR3. CDR1 is KGHSH, CDR2 LQKENI, per germline. V lost 3 bases, J lost 1 base, and 3 bases stayed unmatched. The CDR3 sequence is CASSPRDSSYNEQFF. DNA of the CDR3: TGTGCCAGCTCACCCCGGGACAGTTCCTACAATGAGCAGTTCTTC. Full variable domain (rest looked up from reference TRBV18 and TRBJ2-1): NAGVMQNPRHLVRRRGQEARLRCSPMKGHSHVYWYRQLPEEGLKFMVYLQKENIIDESGMPKERFSAEFPKEGPSILRIQQVVRGDSAAYFCASSPRDSSYNEQFFGPGTRLTVL.

This rearrangement joins TRBV21-1 to TRBJ2-7; TRBD2 is the table's D call and was not checked against the DNA. TRBV21-1 is labeled a pseudogene. This CDR3 has 16 residues. The chain's CDR3 is CASSPMGLAGAYEQYF. In DNA, the CDR3 is TGTGCCAGCAGCCCAATGGGACTAGCGGGGGCCTACGAGCAGTACTTC.

The chain links TRBV4-1 to TRBJ2-1, with TRBD2 identical over 10 bases. Losses at the gene ends were 1 base for V and 10 bases for J; bases not matched to a gene: 10. This CDR3 has 16 residues. Germline assignment: CDR1 MGHRA and CDR2 YSYEKL. CDR3 sequence (DNA): TGCGCCAGCAGCCAAGGGCCCTCTAGCGGGAGAAAGGAGCAGTTCTTC. Encoded protein: CASSQGPSSGRKEQFF.

The J gene is TRBJ1-3, the V gene TRBV4-3, with 8 nucleotides matching TRBD1. V dropped 0 bases and J dropped 3; count of bases not matched to a gene: 10. The germline V gene encodes CDR1 LGHNA and CDR2 YSLEER. This CDR3 spans 18 amino acids. This CDR3 is CASSQERQGALSGNTIYF. The CDR3 nucleotides read TGCGCCAGCAGCCAAGAGAGGCAGGGGGCCCTAAGTGGAAACACCATATATTTT.